This T cell receptor (beta chain) was identified in a study of T cell responses to AZD1222 COVID-19 vaccine. Study-wide context: Second doses at about 4 or about 12 weeks were pooled.

Data came from immunoSEQ multiplex PCR; TCRdb stores just in-frame clones and leaves some out. The sample has about 170,000 clones, 90% to 95% seen once; the top ten hold about 3.9%. The V gene lost 5 bases and the J gene lost 7 bases, with 18 bases spanning the gap. The CDR3 runs 13 residues. Germline V lookup: CDR1 GTSNPN, CDR2 SVGIG (reference sequence). This clone was counted once. Its specificity is unknown. Study conclusions and caveats: Clonal diversity was possibly underestimated; the donors were predominantly white British and more often female. The study sampled repertoires only after the peak T cell response.

The source is an adult in good health. The sequences come from peripheral blood, collected on day 0 of AZD1222 vaccination. This chain uses TRBV30 with TRBJ2-7, with D possibly being TRBD2 (5 bases). The CDR3 coding sequence is TGTGCCTGGGTCCAGTCCGGACGGGAAGAGCAGTACTTC. Residues: CAWVQSGREEQYF.